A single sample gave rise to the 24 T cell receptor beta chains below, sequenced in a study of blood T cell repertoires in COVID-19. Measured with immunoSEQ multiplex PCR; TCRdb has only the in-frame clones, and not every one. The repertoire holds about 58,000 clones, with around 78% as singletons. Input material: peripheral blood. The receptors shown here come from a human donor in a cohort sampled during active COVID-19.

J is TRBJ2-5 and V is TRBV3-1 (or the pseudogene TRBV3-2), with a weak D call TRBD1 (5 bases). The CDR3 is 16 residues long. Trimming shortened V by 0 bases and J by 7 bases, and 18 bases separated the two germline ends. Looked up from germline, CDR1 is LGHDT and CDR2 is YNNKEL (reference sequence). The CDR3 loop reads CASSQDNAVGRATQYF. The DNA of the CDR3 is TGTGCCAGCAGCCAAGATAACGCGGTCGGCAGGGCGACCCAGTACTTC.

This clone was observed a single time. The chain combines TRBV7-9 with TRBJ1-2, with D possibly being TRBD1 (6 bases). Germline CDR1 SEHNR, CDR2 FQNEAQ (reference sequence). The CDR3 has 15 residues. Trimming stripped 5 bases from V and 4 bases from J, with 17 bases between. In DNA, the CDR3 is TGTGCCAGCAGCCAGAGCCGGGACATCCTCTATGGCTACACCTTC. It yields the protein CASSQSRDILYGYTF.

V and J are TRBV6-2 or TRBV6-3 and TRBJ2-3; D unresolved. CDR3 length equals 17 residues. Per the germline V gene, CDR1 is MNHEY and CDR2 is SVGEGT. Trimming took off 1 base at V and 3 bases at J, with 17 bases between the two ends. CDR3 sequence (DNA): TGTGCCAGCAGTTACTTCGACTCTGCACTTCCTACAGATACGCAGTATTTT. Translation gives CASSYFDSALPTDTQYF.

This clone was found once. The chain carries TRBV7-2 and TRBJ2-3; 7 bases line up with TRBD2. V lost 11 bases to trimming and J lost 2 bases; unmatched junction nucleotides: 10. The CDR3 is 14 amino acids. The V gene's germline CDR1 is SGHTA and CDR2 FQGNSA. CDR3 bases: TGTGCCTGCAACTTAGCGGGCCTCACAGATACGCAGTATTTT. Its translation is CACNLAGLTDTQYF.

The CDR3 coding sequence is TGTGCCAGCAGTTACTCGGCACAGCGGTGGGCCTACGAGCAGTACTTC. Translated, it gives CASSYSAQRWAYEQYF. This chain joins TRBV6-2 or TRBV6-3 and TRBJ2-7, with D possibly matching TRBD2 (5 bases). The ends were cut back, 0 bases at V and 2 bases at J, with 14 bases in the middle. CDR1 and CDR2 (germline): MNHEY, SVGEGT. The CDR3 length is 16 residues.

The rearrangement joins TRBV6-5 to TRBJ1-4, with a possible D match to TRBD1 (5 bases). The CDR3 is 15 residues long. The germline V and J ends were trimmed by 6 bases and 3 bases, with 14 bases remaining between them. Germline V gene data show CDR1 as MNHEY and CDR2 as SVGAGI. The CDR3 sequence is CASSSRPGPNEKLFF. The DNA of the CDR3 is TGTGCCAGCAGCTCTCGCCCAGGGCCTAATGAAAAACTGTTTTTT.

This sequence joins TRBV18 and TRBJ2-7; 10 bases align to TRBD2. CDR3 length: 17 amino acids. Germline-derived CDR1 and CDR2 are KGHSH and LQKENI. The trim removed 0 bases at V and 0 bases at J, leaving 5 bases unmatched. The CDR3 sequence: CASSPPRGLAYSYEQYF. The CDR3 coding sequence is TGTGCCAGCTCACCACCGAGGGGACTAGCGTACTCCTACGAGCAGTACTTC.

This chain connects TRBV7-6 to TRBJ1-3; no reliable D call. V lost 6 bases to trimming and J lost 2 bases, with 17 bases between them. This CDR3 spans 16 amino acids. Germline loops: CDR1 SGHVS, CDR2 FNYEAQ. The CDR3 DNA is TGTGCCAGCAGACCATCAACGGGGTTAGCTGGAAACACCATATATTTT. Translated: CASRPSTGLAGNTIYF.

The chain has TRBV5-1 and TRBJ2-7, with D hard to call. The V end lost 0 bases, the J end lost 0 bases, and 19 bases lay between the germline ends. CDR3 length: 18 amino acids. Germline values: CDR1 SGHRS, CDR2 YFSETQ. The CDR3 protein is CASSLAISGLSYSYEQYF. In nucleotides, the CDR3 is TGCGCCAGCAGCTTGGCGATCTCAGGCCTGTCCTACTCCTACGAGCAGTACTTC.

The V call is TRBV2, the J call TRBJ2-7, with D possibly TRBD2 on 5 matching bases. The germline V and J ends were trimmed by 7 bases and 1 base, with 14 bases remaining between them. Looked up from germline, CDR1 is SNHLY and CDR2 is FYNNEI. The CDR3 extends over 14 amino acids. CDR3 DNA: TGTGCCAGCACCGGACTTTTCCAATCCTACGAGCAGTACTTC. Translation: CASTGLFQSYEQYF. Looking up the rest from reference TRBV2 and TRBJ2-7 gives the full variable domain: EPEVTQTPSHQVTQMGQEVILRCVPISNHLYFYWYRQILGQKVEFLVSFYNNEISEKSEIFDDQFSVERPDGSNFTLKIRSTKLEDSAMYFCASTGLFQSYEQYFGPGTRLTVT.

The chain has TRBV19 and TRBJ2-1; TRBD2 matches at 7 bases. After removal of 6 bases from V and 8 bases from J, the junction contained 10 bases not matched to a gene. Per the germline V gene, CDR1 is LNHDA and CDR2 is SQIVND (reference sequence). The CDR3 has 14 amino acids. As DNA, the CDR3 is TGTGCCAGTAGGTTGGTTAGCGGGCCCTATGAGCAGTTCTTC. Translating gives CASRLVSGPYEQFF.

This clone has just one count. The DNA for the CDR3 is TGTGCCAGCTCACCACCAGTTCAGGGGGCTGATGAAAAACTGTTTTTT. Its protein is CASSPPVQGADEKLFF. The V gene is TRBV18, the J gene TRBJ1-4, with 8 positions matching TRBD1. Unmatched junction bases numbered 6, after V lost 0 bases and J lost 6 bases. The length of the CDR3 is 16 residues. In germline, CDR1 is KGHSH, CDR2 LQKENI. Based on the CDR3 plus reference TRBV18 and TRBJ1-4, the full variable domain is NAGVMQNPRHLVRRRGQEARLRCSPMKGHSHVYWYRQLPEEGLKFMVYLQKENIIDESGMPKERFSAEFPKEGPSILRIQQVVRGDSAAYFCASSPPVQGADEKLFFGSGTQLSVL.

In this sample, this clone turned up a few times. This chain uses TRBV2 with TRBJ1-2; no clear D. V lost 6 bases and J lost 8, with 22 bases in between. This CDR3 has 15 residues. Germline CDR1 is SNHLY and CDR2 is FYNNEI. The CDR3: CASSLPEAGVGGYTF. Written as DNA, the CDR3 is TGTGCCAGCAGCCTTCCCGAAGCGGGTGTGGGGGGCTACACCTTC. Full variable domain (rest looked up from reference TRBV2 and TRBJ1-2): EPEVTQTPSHQVTQMGQEVILRCVPISNHLYFYWYRQILGQKVEFLVSFYNNEISEKSEIFDDQFSVERPDGSNFTLKIRSTKLEDSAMYFCASSLPEAGVGGYTFGSGTRLTVV.

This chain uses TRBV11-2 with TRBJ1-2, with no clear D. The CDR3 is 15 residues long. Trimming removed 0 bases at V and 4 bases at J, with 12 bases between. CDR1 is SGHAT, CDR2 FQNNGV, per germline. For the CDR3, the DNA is TGTGCCAGCAGCTTAGATCCAGGCAGTACCTATGGCTACACCTTC. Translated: CASSLDPGSTYGYTF. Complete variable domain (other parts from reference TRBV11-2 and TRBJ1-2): EAGVAQSPRYKIIEKRQSVAFWCNPISGHATLYWYQQILGQGPKLLIQFQNNGVVDDSQLPKDRFSAERLKGVDSTLKIQPAKLEDSAVYLCASSLDPGSTYGYTFGSGTRLTVV.

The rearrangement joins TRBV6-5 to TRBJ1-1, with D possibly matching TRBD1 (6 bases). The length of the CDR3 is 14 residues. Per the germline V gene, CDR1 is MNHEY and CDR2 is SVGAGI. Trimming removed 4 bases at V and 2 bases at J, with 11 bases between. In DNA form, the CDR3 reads TGTGCCAGCAGTTTAACAGGGTTCAACACTGAAGCTTTCTTT. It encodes CASSLTGFNTEAFF.

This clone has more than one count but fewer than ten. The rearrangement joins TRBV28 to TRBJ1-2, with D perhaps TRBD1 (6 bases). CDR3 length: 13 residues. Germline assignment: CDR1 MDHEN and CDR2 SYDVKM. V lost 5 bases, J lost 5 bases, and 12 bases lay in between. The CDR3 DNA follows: TGTGCCAGCAGTAACAGGGACCCATATGGCTACACCTTC. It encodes CASSNRDPYGYTF.

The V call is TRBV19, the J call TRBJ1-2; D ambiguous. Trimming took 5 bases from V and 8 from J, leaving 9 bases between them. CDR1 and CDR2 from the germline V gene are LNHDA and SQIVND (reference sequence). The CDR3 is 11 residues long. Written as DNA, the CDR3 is TGTGCCAGTAGTTACAGCTTCGGCTACACCTTC. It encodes CASSYSFGYTF.

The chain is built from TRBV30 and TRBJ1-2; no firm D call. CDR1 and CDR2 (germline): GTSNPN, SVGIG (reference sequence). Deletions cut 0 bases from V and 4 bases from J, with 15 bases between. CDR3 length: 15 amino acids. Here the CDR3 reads CAWSVSEERPYGYTF. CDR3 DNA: TGTGCCTGGAGTGTATCTGAGGAAAGGCCCTATGGCTACACCTTC.

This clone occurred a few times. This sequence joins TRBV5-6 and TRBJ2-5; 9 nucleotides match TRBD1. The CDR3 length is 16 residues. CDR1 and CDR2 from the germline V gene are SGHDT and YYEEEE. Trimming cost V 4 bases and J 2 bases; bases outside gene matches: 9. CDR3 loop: CASSPTTGTGQETQYF. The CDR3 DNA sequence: TGTGCCAGCAGCCCCACGACCGGGACAGGGCAAGAGACCCAGTACTTC.

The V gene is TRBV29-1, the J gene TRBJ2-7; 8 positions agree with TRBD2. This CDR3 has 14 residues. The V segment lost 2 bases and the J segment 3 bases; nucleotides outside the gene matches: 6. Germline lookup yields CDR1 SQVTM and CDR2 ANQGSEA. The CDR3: CSVEFGAGDYEQYF. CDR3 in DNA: TGCAGCGTTGAATTCGGAGCGGGGGACTACGAGCAGTACTTC.

The CDR3 loop is CASSPGGNEQYF. The CDR3 bases are TGTGCCAGCAGCCCAGGGGGCAACGAGCAGTACTTC. The chain uses TRBV7-9 and TRBJ2-7; 8 bases are shared with TRBD1. The CDR3 runs 12 residues. With 5 bases clipped from V and 5 bases from J, the junction kept 2 bases outside the gene matches. Per germline, CDR1 SEHNR and CDR2 FQNEAQ (reference sequence).

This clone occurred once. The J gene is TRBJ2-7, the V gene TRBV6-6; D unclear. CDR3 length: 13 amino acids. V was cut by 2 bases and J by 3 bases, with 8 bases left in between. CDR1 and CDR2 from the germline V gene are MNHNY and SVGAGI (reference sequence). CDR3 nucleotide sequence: TGTGCCAGCAGTTACGGCCAGTTCTACGAGCAGTACTTC. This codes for CASSYGQFYEQYF.

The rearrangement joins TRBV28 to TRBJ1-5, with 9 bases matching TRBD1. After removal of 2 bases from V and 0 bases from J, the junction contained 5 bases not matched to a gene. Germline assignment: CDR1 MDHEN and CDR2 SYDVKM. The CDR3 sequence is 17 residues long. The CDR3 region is CASSLTYRGPSNQPQHF. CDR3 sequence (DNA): TGTGCCAGCAGTTTAACCTACAGGGGGCCTAGCAATCAGCCCCAGCATTTT. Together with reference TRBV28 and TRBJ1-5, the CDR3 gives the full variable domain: DVKVTQSSRYLVKRTGEKVFLECVQDMDHENMFWYRQDPGLGLRLIYFSYDVKMKEKGDIPEGYSVSREKKERFSLILESASTNQTSMYLCASSLTYRGPSNQPQHFGDGTRLSIL.

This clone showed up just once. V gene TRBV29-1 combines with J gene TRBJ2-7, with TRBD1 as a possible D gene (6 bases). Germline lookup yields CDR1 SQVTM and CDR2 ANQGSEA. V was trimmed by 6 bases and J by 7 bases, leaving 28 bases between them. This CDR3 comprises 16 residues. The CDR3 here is CSVTPSGQDQLREQYF. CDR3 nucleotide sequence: TGCAGCGTCACCCCTTCGGGACAAGACCAGTTACGGGAGCAGTACTTC.